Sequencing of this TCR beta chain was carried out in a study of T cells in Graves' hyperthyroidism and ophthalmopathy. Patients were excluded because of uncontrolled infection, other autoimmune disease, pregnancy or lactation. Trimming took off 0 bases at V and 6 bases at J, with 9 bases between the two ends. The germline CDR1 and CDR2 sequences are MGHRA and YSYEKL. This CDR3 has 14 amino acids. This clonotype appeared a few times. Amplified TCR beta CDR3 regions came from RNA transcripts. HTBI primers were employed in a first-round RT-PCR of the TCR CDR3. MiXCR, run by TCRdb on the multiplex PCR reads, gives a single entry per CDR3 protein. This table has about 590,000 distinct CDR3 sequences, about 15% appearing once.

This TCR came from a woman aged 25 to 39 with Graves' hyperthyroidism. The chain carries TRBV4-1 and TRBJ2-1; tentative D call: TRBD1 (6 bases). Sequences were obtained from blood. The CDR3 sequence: CASSQDLQGNEQFF. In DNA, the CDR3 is TGCGCCAGCAGCCAAGATTTACAGGGCAATGAGCAGTTCTTC.